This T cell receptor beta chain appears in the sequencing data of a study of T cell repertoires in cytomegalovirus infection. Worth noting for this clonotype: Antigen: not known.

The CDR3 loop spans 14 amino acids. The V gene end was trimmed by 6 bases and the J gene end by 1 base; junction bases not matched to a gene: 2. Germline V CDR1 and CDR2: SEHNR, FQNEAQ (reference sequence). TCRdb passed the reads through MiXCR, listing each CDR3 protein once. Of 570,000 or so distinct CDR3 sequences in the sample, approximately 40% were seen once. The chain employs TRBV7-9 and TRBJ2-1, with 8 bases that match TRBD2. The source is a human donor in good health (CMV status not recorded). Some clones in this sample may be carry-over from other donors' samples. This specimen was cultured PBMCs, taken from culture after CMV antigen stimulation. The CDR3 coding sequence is TGTGCCAGCAGTAGCGGGAAGTCCTACAATGAGCAGTTCTTC. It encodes CASSSGKSYNEQFF.